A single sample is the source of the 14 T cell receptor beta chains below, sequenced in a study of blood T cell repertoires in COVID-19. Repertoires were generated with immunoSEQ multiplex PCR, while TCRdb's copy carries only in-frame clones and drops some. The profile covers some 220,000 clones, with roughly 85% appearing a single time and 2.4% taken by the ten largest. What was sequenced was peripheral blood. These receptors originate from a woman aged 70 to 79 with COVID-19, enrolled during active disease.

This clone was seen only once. The CDR3 region has the DNA TGCAGCGTTGAGGTTACAGGTGATCCTGAAAAACTGTTTTTT. Residues: CSVEVTGDPEKLFF. The chain has TRBV29-1 and TRBJ1-4; D is perhaps TRBD1 (5 bases). This CDR3 region has 14 residues. CDR1 and CDR2 (germline): SQVTM, ANQGSEA. With 3 bases removed from V and 7 bases from J, the gap between germline ends came to 15 bases.

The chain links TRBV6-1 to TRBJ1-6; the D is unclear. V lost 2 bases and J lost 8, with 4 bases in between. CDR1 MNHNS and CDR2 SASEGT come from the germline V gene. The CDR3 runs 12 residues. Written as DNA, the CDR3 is TGTGCCAGCAGTGAACGGGATTCACCCCTCCACTTT. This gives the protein CASSERDSPLHF.

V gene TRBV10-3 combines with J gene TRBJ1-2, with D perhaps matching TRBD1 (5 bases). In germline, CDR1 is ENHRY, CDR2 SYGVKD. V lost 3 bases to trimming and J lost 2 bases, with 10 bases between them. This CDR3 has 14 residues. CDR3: CAISDRGVNYGYTF. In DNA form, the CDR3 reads TGTGCCATCAGTGATCGGGGGGTAAACTATGGCTACACCTTC.

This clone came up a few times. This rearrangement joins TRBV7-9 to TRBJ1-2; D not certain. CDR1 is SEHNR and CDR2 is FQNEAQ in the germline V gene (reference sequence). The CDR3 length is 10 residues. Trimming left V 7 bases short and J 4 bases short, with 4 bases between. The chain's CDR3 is CASTSYGYTF. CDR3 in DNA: TGTGCCAGCACTAGCTATGGCTACACCTTC.

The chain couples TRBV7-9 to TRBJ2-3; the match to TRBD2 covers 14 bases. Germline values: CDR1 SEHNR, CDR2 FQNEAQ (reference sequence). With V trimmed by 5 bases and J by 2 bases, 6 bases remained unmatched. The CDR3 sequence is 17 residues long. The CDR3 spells CASSPRTSGRPTDTQYF. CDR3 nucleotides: TGTGCCAGCAGCCCCCGGACTAGCGGGAGGCCCACAGATACGCAGTATTTT.

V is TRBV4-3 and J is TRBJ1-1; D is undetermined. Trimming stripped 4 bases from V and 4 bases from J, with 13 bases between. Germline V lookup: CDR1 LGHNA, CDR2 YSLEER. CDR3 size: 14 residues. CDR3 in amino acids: CASSPRQAITEAFF. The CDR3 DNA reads TGCGCCAGCAGCCCACGGCAGGCGATCACTGAAGCTTTCTTT.

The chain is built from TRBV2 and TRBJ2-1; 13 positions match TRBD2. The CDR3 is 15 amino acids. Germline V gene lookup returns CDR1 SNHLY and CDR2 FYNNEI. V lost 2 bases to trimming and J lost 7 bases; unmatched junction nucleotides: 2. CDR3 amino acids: CASSETSGGVNEQFF. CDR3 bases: TGTGCCAGCAGTGAAACTAGCGGGGGGGTGAATGAGCAGTTCTTC.

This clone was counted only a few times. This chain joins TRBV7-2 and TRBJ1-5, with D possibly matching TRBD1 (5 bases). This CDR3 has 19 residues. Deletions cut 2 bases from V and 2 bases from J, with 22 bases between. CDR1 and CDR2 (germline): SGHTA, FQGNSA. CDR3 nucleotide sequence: TGTGCCAGCAGCTTACGTGGGGCTAGCGGACGTGGTGGCAATCAGCCCCAGCATTTT. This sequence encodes CASSLRGASGRGGNQPQHF.

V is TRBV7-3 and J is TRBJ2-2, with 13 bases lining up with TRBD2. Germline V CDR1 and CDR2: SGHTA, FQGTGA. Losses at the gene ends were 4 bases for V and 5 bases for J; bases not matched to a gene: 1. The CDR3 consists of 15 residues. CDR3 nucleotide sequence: TGTGCCAGCAGCTCGACTAGCGGGGGGACCGGGGAGCTGTTTTTT. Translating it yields CASSSTSGGTGELFF. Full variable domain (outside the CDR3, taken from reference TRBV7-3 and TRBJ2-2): GAGVSQTPSNKVTEKGKYVELRCDPISGHTALYWYRQSLGQGPEFLIYFQGTGAADDSGLPNDRFFAVRPEGSVSTLKIQRTERGDSAVYLCASSSTSGGTGELFFGEGSRLTVL.

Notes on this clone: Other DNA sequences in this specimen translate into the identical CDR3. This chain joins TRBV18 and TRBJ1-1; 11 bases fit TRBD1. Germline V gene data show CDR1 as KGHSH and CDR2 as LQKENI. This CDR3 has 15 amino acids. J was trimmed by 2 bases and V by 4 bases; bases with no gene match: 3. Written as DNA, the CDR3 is TGTGCCAGCTCACGAGGGACAGGGGGAAACACTGAAGCTTTCTTT. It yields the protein CASSRGTGGNTEAFF.

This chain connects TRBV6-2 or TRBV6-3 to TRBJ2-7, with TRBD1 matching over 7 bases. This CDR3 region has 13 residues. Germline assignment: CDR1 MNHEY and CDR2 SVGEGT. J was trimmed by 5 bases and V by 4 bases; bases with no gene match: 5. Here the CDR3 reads CASSSSDRDEQYF. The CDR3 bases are TGTGCCAGCAGTTCATCCGACAGGGACGAGCAGTACTTC.

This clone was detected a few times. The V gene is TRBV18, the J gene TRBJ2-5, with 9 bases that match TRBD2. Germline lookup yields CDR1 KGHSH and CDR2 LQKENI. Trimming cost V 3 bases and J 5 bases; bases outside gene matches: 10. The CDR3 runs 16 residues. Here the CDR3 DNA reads TGTGCCAGCTCACCGGGTAGCGGGGGCTCCCACGAGACCCAGTACTTC. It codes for CASSPGSGGSHETQYF.

This CDR3 reads CASSMTGDGVNYGYTF. CDR3 coding DNA: TGTGCCAGCAGCATGACAGGGGACGGGGTTAACTATGGCTACACCTTC. The V and J genes are TRBV9 and TRBJ1-2, with 8 nucleotides matching TRBD1. Germline CDR1 is SGDLS and CDR2 is YYNGEE. V shed 4 bases and J 1 base; nucleotides not matched to a gene: 9. The CDR3 extends over 16 amino acids.

The CDR3 DNA follows: TGTGCCAGCTCACCACCGGGGCGATTGGGGTATAGCAATCAGCCCCAGCATTTT. Protein product: CASSPPGRLGYSNQPQHF. This chain links TRBV18 with TRBJ1-5, with a tentative D call TRBD1 (5 bases). V lost 0 bases, J lost 0 bases, and 15 bases lay in between. Germline V gene data show CDR1 as KGHSH and CDR2 as LQKENI. The CDR3 loop spans 18 amino acids.